This paragraph reports one TCR beta chain. Profiled with immunoSEQ multiplex PCR; TCRdb holds only in-frame clones, not every one. This sample has some 510,000 clones, with around 89% found just once. Germline V CDR1 and CDR2: SGHKS, YYEKEE (reference sequence). The length of the CDR3 is 15 residues. The ends were cut back, 1 base at V and 4 bases at J, with 14 bases in the middle. The sample belongs to a study of blood T cell repertoires in COVID-19. Enrolled through a virtual design, the participants were between roughly 18 and 90 years of age and came from about two dozen US areas. This clonotype was sampled from a woman aged 40 to 55 who had recovered from COVID-19. J is TRBJ1-1 and V is TRBV5-5; D unresolved. The sample taken for sequencing was PBMCs or T cells enriched from blood (not recorded which). The CDR3 DNA reads as TGTGCCAGCAGCTTGTCCAACCCCCGGGGCACTGAAGCTTTCTTT. Translating it yields CASSLSNPRGTEAFF.